A selection of T cell receptor beta chains follows, all from one sample in a study of patients and donors after allogeneic stem cell transplantation. Via MiXCR, TCRdb re-called the RT-PCR reads, giving one row per CDR3 protein. The sample lists 200,000 to 250,000 distinct CDR3 sequences, over 12% seen once, with around a tenth in the top ten. The sample comprised blood, either unsorted or a sorted T cell fraction (not recorded which). These receptor sequences come from a human donor who was either an allogeneic HSCT recipient or a stem cell or donor lymphocyte infusion donor (not recorded which). It is not recorded whose cells these are; they may come from a transplant donor. CDR3s include the opening cysteine and the closing phenylalanine or tryptophan. The order of the fields is clone size, J gene, V gene, D gene, CDR3 protein, CDR3 DNA. The D gene is left open where the match is weak. A row's size may be missing; if present it is once, few, many or a size class.

>few|TRBJ1-2|TRBV6-1|TRBD1
CASSDWDRAPNGYTF
TGTGCCAGCAGTGACTGGGACAGGGCCCCGAATGGCTACACCTTC
>-|TRBJ2-3|TRBV3-1|-
CASSLTGTTSTDTQYF
TGTGCCAGCAGCCTTACAGGGACCACTAGCACAGATACGCAGTATTTT
>few|TRBJ2-1|TRBV7-2|TRBD1
CASSLSGTGVNEQFF
TGTGCCAGCAGCCTGTCCGGGACAGGGGTCAATGAGCAGTTCTTC
>few|TRBJ2-5|TRBV20-1|TRBD1
CSAGGQGVWYQETQYF
TGCAGTGCTGGAGGACAGGGGGTTTGGTACCAAGAGACCCAGTACTTC
>few|TRBJ2-3|TRBV6-5|-
CASSYSEGRGPDTQYF
TGTGCCAGCAGTTACTCGGAGGGCCGCGGGCCAGATACGCAGTATTTT
>-|TRBJ1-2|TRBV10-2|-
CASSERPVDGYTF
TGCGCCAGCAGTGAGAGGCCCGTTGACGGCTACACCTTC
>few|TRBJ2-7|TRBV21-1|-
CASRRIYGDRALSYEQYF
TGTGCCAGCAGACGAATCTATGGGGACAGGGCCCTCTCCTACGAGCAGTACTTC
>many|TRBJ1-1|TRBV3-1|-
CASSQVQGNTEAFF
TGTGCCAGCAGCCAGGTACAAGGGAACACTGAAGCTTTCTTT
>-|TRBJ2-2|TRBV30|-
CACAPVTGELFF
TGTGCCTGCGCCCCAGTCACCGGGGAGCTGTTTTTT
>-|TRBJ1-3|TRBV7-2|-
CASSVRGSDTIYF
TGTGCCAGCAGCGTCAGGGGTTCGGACACCATATATTTT
>many|TRBJ1-1|TRBV27|TRBD1
CASRFSTGGTEAFF
TGTGCCAGCAGATTTTCTACAGGGGGCACTGAAGCTTTCTTT
>-|TRBJ1-2|TRBV30|-
CAWRALDSLYGYTF
TGTGCCTGGAGAGCGCTGGACAGCCTCTATGGCTACACCTTC
>many|TRBJ2-3|TRBV24-1|TRBD1
CATSDLQQGSGTQYF
TGTGCCACCAGTGATCTCCAACAGGGGTCCGGTACGCAGTATTTT
>many|TRBJ1-1|TRBV20-1|-
CSAPTYTGYTEAFF
TGCAGTGCCCCCACCTACACAGGGTACACTGAAGCTTTCTTT
>many|TRBJ1-1|TRBV7-3|-
CASGQPNTEAFF
TGTGCCAGCGGACAGCCGAACACTGAAGCTTTCTTT